The 25 T cell receptor beta chains given below trace back to one sample, sequenced in a study of T cell clonality in common variable immunodeficiency. Sequencing was performed with immunoSEQ multiplex PCR; in TCRdb, only in-frame clones are kept and a portion is missing. The sample was found to contain about 74,000 clones, and every one recurs. The sequenced material came from peripheral blood mononuclear cells. The origin of the receptors is a person aged 18-69 years in good health.

This clone was seen at least ten times. CDR3 region: CASSLTGRTEAFF. The covered CDR3 bases are TGTGCCAGCAGCCTTACAGGGAGGACTGAA. The rearrangement uses TRBV7-2 and TRBJ1-1; tentative D call: TRBD1 (6 bases). The read terminates 3 residues ahead of where the CDR3 ends, so the germline J gene completes it. Trimming cost V 5 bases and J 5 bases, with 12 bases left between them. This CDR3 spans 13 amino acids. Germline CDR1 reads SGHTA; CDR2 reads FQGNSA.

This clone was counted at least ten times. The CDR3 end falls 3 residues outside the read, so it is completed with the germline J gene. This chain joins TRBV6-2 or TRBV6-3 and TRBJ2-7; 11 bases are a match to TRBD2. The ends lost 3 bases at V and 2 bases at J; junction bases unmatched: 9. The germline CDR1 and CDR2 sequences are MNHEY and SVGEGT. CDR3 size: 17 residues. Here the CDR3 reads CASSYYGGLAETYEQYF. The part of the CDR3 DNA that was read is TGTGCCAGCAGTTATTATGGGGGACTAGCGGAGACCTACGAG.

This clone was seen many times. Its ends do not fully match the called genes, so a read error is possible. The observed sequence ends 3 residues before the CDR3 terminus, with the missing tail filled in from the germline J gene. The rearrangement joins TRBV7-7 to TRBJ2-1, with 11 bases matching TRBD2. Germline assignment: CDR1 SSHAT and CDR2 FNYEAQ (reference sequence). The CDR3 extends over 17 amino acids. This CDR3 reads CASSLVLETSGVNEQFF. The DNA read from the CDR3 is TGTGCTAGCAGCTTAGTTCTGGAGACTAGCGGGGTAAATGAG.

This clone was seen repeatedly, ten times or more. Sequencing ends 3 residues short of the CDR3 end; the germline J gene provides the rest. This sequence joins TRBV28 and TRBJ2-1, with D possibly TRBD2 on 6 matching bases. CDR3 length: 13 residues. Germline CDR1 is MDHEN and CDR2 is SYDVKM. V dropped 5 bases and J dropped 8 bases, with 13 bases sitting between them. The CDR3 protein is CASSGLALDEQFF. The sequenced part of the CDR3 DNA is TGTGCCAGCAGTGGGCTAGCGTTGGATGAG.

This clone came up many times. CDR3 DNA (partial): TGTGCCAGCAGCCCAGTGGCTAGCGGGCGCACTCATGAG. It is translated as CASSPVASGRTHE. The whole CDR3 sequence reads CASSPVASGRTHEQFF. The rearrangement links TRBV7-3 to TRBJ2-1; 8 bases line up with TRBD2. The DNA ends 3 residues before the CDR3 does, and the rest of the CDR3 is filled in from the germline J gene. CDR3 size: 16 residues. V dropped 5 bases and J dropped 8; count of bases not matched to a gene: 14. CDR1 and CDR2 from the germline V gene are SGHTA and FQGTGA.

In this sample, this clone turned up many times. The read terminates 3 residues ahead of where the CDR3 ends, so the germline J gene completes it. This chain links TRBV7-6 with TRBJ2-6; 13 bases map to TRBD2. CDR1 and CDR2 (germline): SGHVS, FNYEAQ. V shed 5 bases, J shed 1 base, and the junction held 5 bases outside the gene matches. The CDR3 sequence is 18 residues long. The CDR3 region is CASSPGTSGKSGANVLTF. CDR3 DNA (partial): TGTGCCAGCAGCCCGGGGACTAGCGGGAAATCTGGGGCCAACGTC.

This clone was seen repeatedly, ten times or more. The read comes to an end 3 residues before the CDR3 does, leaving the germline J gene to fill in the end. The chain recombines TRBV2 with TRBJ2-4; 9 bases match TRBD2. V lost 6 bases to trimming and J lost 2 bases; unmatched junction nucleotides: 8. The CDR3 is 16 residues long. The germline gives CDR1 SNHLY, CDR2 FYNNEI. The DNA read from the CDR3 is TGTGCCAGCAGAAGAAGACTAGCGGAGACCAAAAACATT. Its translation: CASRRRLAETKNI. From start to end, the CDR3 is CASRRRLAETKNIQYF.

This clone has just a few counts. The missing CDR3 end, 3 residues past where the read stops, is filled in from the germline J gene. The chain recombines TRBV11-1 with TRBJ2-1; D not resolved. The V and J ends lost 3 bases and 9 bases respectively, with 9 bases between them. There are 12 residues in the CDR3. Germline values: CDR1 SGHAT, CDR2 FQDESV (reference sequence). The CDR3 bases that were read are TGTGCCAGCAGCTTGGGCCTTATTGAG. Translated, it gives CASSLGLIE. Given in full, the CDR3 is CASSLGLIEQFF.

This clone was recorded at least ten times. The CDR3 goes on 3 residues after the read ends, and that part is filled in from the germline J gene. The rearrangement links TRBV6-1 to TRBJ2-3; D perhaps matches TRBD1 (6 bases). Trimming left V 4 bases short and J 4 bases short, with 15 bases between. The CDR3 consists of 15 residues. CDR1 MNHNS and CDR2 SASEGT come from the germline V gene. Incomplete CDR3 DNA: TGTGCCAGCAGTGTGGGCAGGGGAAGTGCAGATACG. Protein sequence: CASSVGRGSADT. The entire CDR3 sequence reads CASSVGRGSADTQYF.

This clone was recorded at least ten times. The sequenced fragment ends 3 residues before the CDR3 boundary, so the rest is inferred from the germline J gene. The chain links TRBV20-1 to TRBJ2-5; D possibly corresponds to TRBD1 (6 bases). Per germline, CDR1 DFQATT and CDR2 SNEGSKA (reference sequence). The V gene lost 6 bases and the J gene lost 2 bases, with 13 bases spanning the gap. The CDR3 is 13 amino acids. CDR3 DNA, as far as it was read: TGCAGTGCCACTACCGGACAGCAAGAGACC. Encoded protein: CSATTGQQET. The full-length CDR3 reads as CSATTGQQETQYF.

This clone has a count of ten or more. This chain's CDR3 is CASSPPFGSGTDTQYF. Incomplete CDR3 DNA: TGTGCCAGCAGTCCGCCGTTTGGTAGCGGCACAGATACG. The chain joins TRBV12-3 or TRBV12-4 to TRBJ2-3; D is perhaps TRBD2 (5 bases). The missing CDR3 end, 3 residues past where the read stops, is filled in from the germline J gene. CDR3 length: 16 residues. V was trimmed by 5 bases and J by 1 base, leaving 16 bases between them.

This clone was seen repeatedly, ten times or more. The missing CDR3 end, 3 residues past where the read stops, is filled in from the germline J gene. The V call is TRBV7-2, the J call TRBJ2-5; the D is unclear. V shed 1 base and J shed 3 bases, with 9 bases lying between them. CDR3 length: 14 residues. Germline-derived CDR1 and CDR2 are SGHTA and FQGNSA. The sequenced CDR3 bases are TGTGCCAGCAGCTTAGTTGCAACTAAAGAGACC. This codes for CASSLVATKET. In full, the CDR3 is CASSLVATKETQYF.

This clone has ten or more counts. The observed sequence ends 3 residues before the CDR3 terminus, with the missing tail filled in from the germline J gene. The chain is built from TRBV7-2 and TRBJ2-1, with a tentative D call TRBD1 (6 bases). CDR1 and CDR2 from the germline V gene are SGHTA and FQGNSA. The CDR3 has 16 residues. V was shortened by 0 bases and J by 4 bases, with 13 bases between the two germline ends. CDR3 residues: CASSLAPDSGYNEQFF. The sequenced CDR3 bases are TGTGCCAGCAGCTTAGCTCCGGACAGTGGGTACAATGAG.

Many counts were recorded for this clone. The CDR3 goes on 3 residues after the read ends, and that part is filled in from the germline J gene. The V and J genes are TRBV20-1 and TRBJ2-3; 9 bases agree with TRBD2. The CDR3 consists of 15 residues. V gave up 2 bases and J gave up 2 bases; unmatched junction bases: 5. Germline CDR1 reads DFQATT; CDR2 reads SNEGSKA (reference sequence). CDR3 loop: CSARLAGRLTDTQYF. The part of the CDR3 DNA that was read is TGCAGTGCTAGACTAGCGGGAAGACTCACAGATACG.

This clone was picked up many times. The read ends 3 residues early relative to the CDR3; the germline J gene fills the gap. The rearrangement joins TRBV6-2 or TRBV6-3 to TRBJ1-5, with 7 bases aligning to TRBD1. Germline CDR1 reads MNHEY; CDR2 reads SVGEGT. V shed 5 bases, J shed 7 bases, and the junction held 8 bases outside the gene matches. The CDR3 runs to 14 residues. CDR3 DNA (partial): TGTGCCAGCAGTGGACAGGCTATGAGGCAGCCC. This codes for CASSGQAMRQP. Given in full, the CDR3 is CASSGQAMRQPQHF.

This clone was recorded many times. The CDR3 goes on 3 residues after the read ends, and that part is filled in from the germline J gene. The V call is TRBV20-1, the J call TRBJ2-6; 7 positions agree with TRBD1. V lost 5 bases to trimming and J lost 2 bases; unmatched junction nucleotides: 3. Germline assignment: CDR1 DFQATT and CDR2 SNEGSKA (reference sequence). The CDR3 runs 14 residues. The CDR3 protein is CSADTGAGANVLTF. The part of the CDR3 DNA that was read is TGCAGTGCTGACACAGGGGCTGGGGCCAACGTC.

This clone has at least ten counts. The sequenced fragment ends 3 residues before the CDR3 boundary, so the rest is inferred from the germline J gene. The chain employs TRBV18 and TRBJ1-4, with D unclear. Trimming pared 0 bases from V and 4 bases from J, leaving 9 bases between. Germline CDR1 is KGHSH and CDR2 is LQKENI. The CDR3 contains 15 residues. CDR3 in amino acids: CASSPPLGVNEKLFF. The sequenced CDR3 bases are TGTGCCAGCTCACCACCCCTAGGAGTTAATGAAAAA.

This clone came up many times. Incomplete CDR3 DNA: TGTGCCAGCAGTCGCGGACTAGCGGGAGCAGGAGATACG. Translation: CASSRGLAGAGDT. The CDR3 as a whole reads CASSRGLAGAGDTQYF. This chain connects TRBV12-3 or TRBV12-4 to TRBJ2-3; TRBD2 matches 13 bases. The read halts 3 residues ahead of the CDR3 end, with the missing end drawn from the germline J gene. This CDR3 region has 16 residues. The J segment lost 5 bases and the V segment lost 5 bases, leaving 7 bases of the junction unmatched.

This clone was seen at least ten times. The read ends 3 residues shy of where the CDR3 ends; the end is completed using the germline J gene. This chain links TRBV20-1 with TRBJ2-7, with 11 bases identical to TRBD1. This CDR3 has 13 residues. Per germline, CDR1 DFQATT and CDR2 SNEGSKA (reference sequence). Trimming cost V 4 bases and J 5 bases; bases outside gene matches: 4. CDR3 in amino acids: CSAKGQGDHEQYF. Incomplete CDR3 DNA: TGCAGTGCTAAGGGACAGGGGGACCACGAG.

This clone was counted many times. The CDR3 end falls 3 residues outside the read, so it is completed with the germline J gene. The chain combines TRBV19 with TRBJ1-2; D might be TRBD1 (5 bases). CDR1 is LNHDA and CDR2 is SQIVND in the germline V gene (reference sequence). The V end lost 6 bases, the J end lost 7 bases, and 15 bases lay between the germline ends. This CDR3 is 13 amino acids long. CDR3 DNA (partial): TGTGCCAGTAGACTCACCGGGGGAGGTGGC. This sequence encodes CASRLTGGGG. The CDR3 in its entirety is CASRLTGGGGYTF. Variable domain in full (rest from reference TRBV19 and TRBJ1-2): DGGITQSPKYLFRKEGQNVTLSCEQNLNHDAMYWYRQDPGQGLRLIYYSQIVNDFQKGDIAEGYSVSREKKESFPLTVTSAQKNPTAFYLCASRLTGGGGYTFGSGTRLTVV.

The sample holds many counts of this clone. Sequencing ends 3 residues short of the CDR3 end; the germline J gene provides the rest. The J gene is TRBJ2-4, the V gene TRBV6-2 or TRBV6-3; D perhaps matches TRBD1 (6 bases). CDR1 MNHEY and CDR2 SVGEGT come from the germline V gene. The CDR3 is 14 residues long. The V and J ends lost 5 bases and 1 base respectively, with 9 bases between them. Partial CDR3 DNA: TGTGCCAGCAGTCGAACAGGGGCCAAAAACATT. It encodes CASSRTGAKNI. The entire CDR3 protein reads CASSRTGAKNIQYF.

In regard to this clone: The read falls 3 residues short of the CDR3 end, and the missing part is taken from the germline J gene. The chain combines TRBV5-1 with TRBJ2-1; D is possibly TRBD1 (6 bases). Germline-derived CDR1 and CDR2 are SGHRS and YFSETQ. Trimming shortened V by 0 bases and J by 9 bases, and 22 bases separated the two germline ends. The CDR3 runs to 17 residues. The sequenced part of the CDR3 DNA is TGCGCCAGCAGCTTGGATGGGGGCGCGACCTTGCCAGGTGAG. It specifies CASSLDGGATLPGE. The complete CDR3 reads CASSLDGGATLPGEQFF.

This clone has at least ten counts. One end of the junction varies from germline; a read error may be responsible. The CDR3 sequence: CASSQDYDSYNEQFF. Partial CDR3 DNA: TGCGCCAGCAGCCAGGACTATGACTCCTACAATGAG. This rearrangement joins TRBV4-2 to TRBJ2-1; D perhaps matches TRBD2 (6 bases). The sequenced fragment ends 3 residues before the CDR3 boundary, so the rest is inferred from the germline J gene. The germline gives CDR1 LGHNA, CDR2 YNFKEQ. This CDR3 is 15 amino acids long.

This clone was found many times. Read data end 3 residues before the CDR3 end; the end is taken from the germline J gene. The chain combines TRBV5-1 with TRBJ2-2; D perhaps matches TRBD1 (6 bases). Germline V gives CDR1 SGHRS, CDR2 YFSETQ. V was trimmed by 0 bases and J by 1 base, leaving 10 bases between them. This CDR3 has 16 amino acids. The sequenced part of the CDR3 DNA is TGCGCCAGCAGCTTGGGTCCAGGGGAGAACACCGGGGAG. It translates to CASSLGPGENTGE. The whole CDR3 sequence is CASSLGPGENTGELFF.

This clone was seen at least ten times. The DNA ends 3 residues before the CDR3 does, and the rest of the CDR3 is filled in from the germline J gene. The chain joins TRBV20-1 to TRBJ2-3; TRBD2 matches at 11 bases. CDR3 length: 16 residues. Trimming removed 7 bases from V and 2 bases from J; junction bases left unmatched: 11. Looked up from germline, CDR1 is DFQATT and CDR2 is SNEGSKA (reference sequence). The chain's CDR3 is CSVRRGLADYTDTQYF. The covered CDR3 bases are TGCAGTGTCAGGAGGGGACTAGCGGACTACACAGATACG.